This TCR beta chain is from a study of beta chain features in type 1 diabetes. About the research overall: Patients did not differ from healthy donors in age, gender or cell yield. The study's findings and limits: TCRB CDR3s were moderately but significantly shorter in Type 1 diabetes patients in all four CD4+ subsets. Possibly, sequencing cDNA over-represented cells that had high TCR expression levels. Researchers reported that naive, central memory and Treg TCRB repertoires appeared more similar in patients than in healthy donors.

Trimming removed 8 bases at V and 7 bases at J, with 20 bases between. Germline-derived CDR1 and CDR2 are GTSNPN and SVGIG (reference sequence). The CDR3 has 14 amino acids. The investigators reverse transcribed all of the isolated RNA, so they sequenced expressed TCRB transcripts. Naive, central memory and regulatory T cell samples yielded around 3.5 million reads on average. Using immunoSEQ multiplex PCR, the repertoire was profiled, and TCRdb retains in-frame clones only, with some absent. The table records 250,000 to 300,000 clones, over 11% of them present only once. This clone occurred a few times. Antigen specificity is unknown.

The source material was naive CD4+ T cells from blood. The rearrangement joins TRBV30 to TRBJ1-4; unclear D gene. The clonotype originates from a man between 25 and 39 years old with type 1 diabetes. CDR3 region: CAGVSREIGEKLFF. The CDR3 nucleotides are TGTGCCGGGGTTTCTCGGGAGATCGGTGAAAAACTGTTTTTT. Full variable domain (rest looked up from reference TRBV30 and TRBJ1-4): SQTIHQWPATLVQPVGSPLSLECTVEGTSNPNLYWYRQAAGRGLQLLFYSVGIGQISSEVPQNLSASRPQDRQFILSSKKLLLSDSGFYLCAGVSREIGEKLFFGSGTQLSVL.